Listed here is a single T cell receptor beta chain. The antigen is not known. These data originate in a study of vaccination effects on CD4 cells after COVID-19. About the study: Each person got two doses of an mRNA SARS-CoV-2 vaccine, BNT162b2 or mRNA-1273.

Clones were sequenced by immunoSEQ multiplex PCR, and TCRdb holds only the in-frame ones, with some missing. The sample holds about 43,000 clones, roughly four fifths seen once. Peptide-pool stimulation followed by sequencing identified expanded antigen-specific CD4+ clonotypes in the ViraFEST assay. After roughly 11 days in culture, the CD4+ T cells were isolated. Vaccine recipients, nucleocapsid antibody negative, had no prior SARS-CoV-2 infection. Source: CD4+ T cells from PBMCs cultured with SARS-CoV-2 spike peptides, taken before COVID-19 vaccination. The sequence was obtained from a human donor who received a COVID-19 vaccine.

The CDR3 reads CASSFGTGELFF. CDR3 nucleotide sequence: TGTGCCAGCAGTTTTGGCACCGGGGAGCTGTTTTTT. V and J are TRBV12-3 or TRBV12-4 and TRBJ2-2; D is uncertain. Trimming took 3 bases from V and 4 from J, leaving 3 bases between them. CDR3 length equals 12 residues.